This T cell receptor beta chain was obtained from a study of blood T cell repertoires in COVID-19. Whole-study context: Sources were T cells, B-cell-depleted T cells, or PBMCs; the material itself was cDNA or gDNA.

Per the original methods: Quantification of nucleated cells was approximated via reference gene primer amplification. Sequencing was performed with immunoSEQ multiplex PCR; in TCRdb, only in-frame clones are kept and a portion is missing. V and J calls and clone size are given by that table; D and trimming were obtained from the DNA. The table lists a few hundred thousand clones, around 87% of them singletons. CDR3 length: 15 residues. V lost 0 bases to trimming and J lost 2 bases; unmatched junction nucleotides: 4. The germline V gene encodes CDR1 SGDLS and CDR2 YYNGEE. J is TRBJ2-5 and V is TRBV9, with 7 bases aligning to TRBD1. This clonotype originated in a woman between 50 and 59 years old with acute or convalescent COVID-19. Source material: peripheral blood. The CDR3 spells CASSVGGDRQETQYF. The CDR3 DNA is TGTGCCAGCAGCGTAGGAGGGGACAGACAAGAGACCCAGTACTTC.